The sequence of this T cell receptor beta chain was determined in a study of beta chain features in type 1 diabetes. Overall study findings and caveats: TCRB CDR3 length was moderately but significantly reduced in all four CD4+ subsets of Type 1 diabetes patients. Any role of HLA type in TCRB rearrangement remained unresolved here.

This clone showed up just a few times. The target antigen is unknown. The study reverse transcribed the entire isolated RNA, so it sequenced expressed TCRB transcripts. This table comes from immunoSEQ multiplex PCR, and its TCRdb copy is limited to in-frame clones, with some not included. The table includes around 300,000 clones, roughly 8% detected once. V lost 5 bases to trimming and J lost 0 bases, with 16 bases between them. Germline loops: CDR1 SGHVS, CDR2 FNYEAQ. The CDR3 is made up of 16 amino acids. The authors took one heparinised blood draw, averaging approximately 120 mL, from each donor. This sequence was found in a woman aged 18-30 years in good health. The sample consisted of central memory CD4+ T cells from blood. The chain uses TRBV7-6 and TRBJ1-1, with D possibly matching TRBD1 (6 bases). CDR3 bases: TGTGCCAGCAGCCCGCAGGGGCGCACCATGAACACTGAAGCTTTCTTT. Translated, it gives CASSPQGRTMNTEAFF.